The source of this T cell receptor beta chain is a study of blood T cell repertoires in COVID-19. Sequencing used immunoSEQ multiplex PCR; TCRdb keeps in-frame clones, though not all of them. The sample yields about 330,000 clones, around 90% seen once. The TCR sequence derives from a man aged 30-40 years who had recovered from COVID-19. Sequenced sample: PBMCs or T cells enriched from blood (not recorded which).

CDR3 sequence (DNA): TGTGCCAGTAGATTGAGGGGAGGACCACTTAATTCACCCCTCCACTTT. It is translated as CASRLRGGPLNSPLHF. The gene calls are TRBV19 and TRBJ1-6, with D perhaps matching TRBD1 (5 bases). With 6 bases removed from V and 6 bases from J, the gap between germline ends came to 18 bases. Germline CDR1 and CDR2: LNHDA and SQIVND (reference sequence). This CDR3 is built from 16 residues.